This T cell receptor beta chain was obtained from a study of blood T cells in healthy people across ages. A sample-barcoded 5' primer and a J-beta primer mix were used in a second PCR of roughly 7 to 11 cycles. Each CDR3 protein gets one entry after TCRdb re-called the 5' RACE reads with MiXCR. Seen here are about 1.7 million distinct CDR3 sequences, roughly 27% observed once, and the top ten hold 7.7%. Study conclusions and caveats: Unsorted PBMC input precluded a conclusive naive versus antigen-experienced comparison.

Caucasian individuals from Russia who were healthy and aged 6 to 90 acted as donors. Worth noting for this clonotype: Its cognate antigen is unknown.

The CDR3 contains 17 residues. The V end lost 4 bases, the J end lost 0 bases, and 16 bases lay between the germline ends. Germline assignment: CDR1 MNHNS and CDR2 SASEGT. The clonotype comes from a woman aged 25 to 39 in good health. Source material: blood. This chain links TRBV6-1 with TRBJ2-1, with a possible D match to TRBD2 (7 bases). CDR3 DNA: TGTGCCAGCAGTGCGTTAGGGGGAGGGAGCTCCTACAATGAGCAGTTCTTC. Amino acid sequence: CASSALGGGSSYNEQFF.